This record looks at one TCR beta chain sequence and its context. The data were obtained in a study of T cell changes during pregnancy in multiple sclerosis. Sequencing used immunoSEQ multiplex PCR; TCRdb keeps in-frame clones, though not all of them. The sample includes roughly 110,000 clones, 92% of them seen just once. This TCR derives from a female donor with multiple sclerosis, enrolled in a pregnancy study. The input for sequencing was peripheral blood, taken after pregnancy.

The CDR3 is CASSALAGVNTGELFF. The CDR3 DNA reads TGTGCCAGCAGTGCGCTAGCGGGGGTTAACACCGGGGAGCTGTTTTTT. The chain has TRBV6-4 and TRBJ2-2; 10 bases fit TRBD2. In germline, CDR1 is MRHNA, CDR2 SNTAGT. Germline trimming cut 4 bases from V and 2 bases from J; bases unmatched to any gene: 4. The CDR3 is made up of 16 amino acids.